This T cell receptor beta chain was retrieved from a study of response to subunit inactivated influenza vaccine. V shed 7 bases and J shed 4 bases, with 10 bases lying between them. Germline lookup yields CDR1 MDHEN and CDR2 SYDVKM. CDR3 size: 12 residues. TCRdb redid the calling of the RT-PCR reads with MiXCR, one entry per CDR3 protein. The repertoire holds about 580,000 distinct CDR3 sequences, with 12% to 15% as singletons. Only a few counts were recorded for this clonotype. Its antigen is currently unknown. Notes on the study in general: The authors offered the suggestion that each seasonal influenza vaccination recruits few new T cells.

The chain carries TRBV28 and TRBJ1-1; TRBD1 is a possible D gene (6 bases). The receptor was derived from a man aged 50 or older who received an inactivated influenza vaccine. Sample: PBMCs from blood, taken 12 days after vaccination. The CDR3 loop reads CASTDRLTEAFF. The CDR3 DNA is TGTGCCAGCACCGACAGGCTCACTGAAGCTTTCTTT.